These T cell receptor beta chains were read from a single sample in a study of cytomegalovirus exposure and HLA in healthy donors. TCRdb's copy holds only in-frame clones and misses some; the assay was immunoSEQ multiplex PCR. The sample yields 130,000 to 150,000 clones, about 72% seen once. The sample consisted of PBMCs. These receptor sequences come from a man aged 35-49 years in good health and CMV-seronegative. Both conserved end residues are part of each CDR3. Fields, in order: clone size, J gene, CDR3 length, D gene, V gene, CDR3 protein, CDR3 DNA. A D gene is named only where the DNA matches it firmly. The size field is filled for only some rows; it gives once, few, many or a size class.

size: few
J: TRBJ2-7
length: 14
D: NA
V: TRBV14
CDR3: CASSQGGPSYEQYF
DNA: TGTGCCAGCAGCCAAGGAGGTCCCTCCTACGAGCAGTACTTC

size: NA
J: TRBJ2-7
length: 14
D: NA
V: TRBV7-9
CDR3: CASSSMADSYEQYF
DNA: TGTGCCAGCAGTTCCATGGCAGACTCCTACGAGCAGTACTTC

size: NA
J: TRBJ2-7
length: 16
D: NA
V: TRBV11-1
CDR3: CASSLAGQGGSYEQYF
DNA: TGTGCCAGCAGCTTAGCGGGTCAAGGGGGCTCCTACGAGCAGTACTTC

size: NA
J: TRBJ2-2
length: 15
D: NA
V: TRBV4-1
CDR3: CASSLLPQGAGELFF
DNA: TGCGCCAGCAGCCTCCTGCCCCAAGGAGCCGGGGAGCTGTTTTTT

size: NA
J: TRBJ2-3
length: 12
D: NA
V: TRBV10-3
CDR3: CAISEVTDTQYF
DNA: TGTGCCATCAGTGAGGTAACAGATACGCAGTATTTT

size: NA
J: TRBJ2-3
length: 15
D: TRBD2
V: TRBV19
CDR3: CASSIVAGSTDTQYF
DNA: TGTGCCAGTAGTATAGTAGCGGGGAGCACAGATACGCAGTATTTT

size: NA
J: TRBJ2-7
length: 13
D: TRBD2
V: TRBV5-1
CDR3: CASSSERGYEQYF
DNA: TGCGCCAGCAGCTCAGAGCGGGGCTACGAGCAGTACTTC

size: NA
J: TRBJ2-7
length: 13
D: TRBD1
V: TRBV13
CDR3: CASSSTGRYEQYF
DNA: TGTGCCAGCAGCTCGACAGGGCGCTACGAGCAGTACTTC

size: NA
J: TRBJ2-7
length: 14
D: NA
V: TRBV19
CDR3: CASSIQGSSYEQYF
DNA: TGTGCCAGTAGTATTCAGGGGAGCTCCTACGAGCAGTACTTC

size: NA
J: TRBJ1-2
length: 15
D: NA
V: TRBV14
CDR3: CASSQGNRVGYGYTF
DNA: TGTGCCAGCAGCCAAGGCAACAGGGTTGGCTATGGCTACACCTTC

size: NA
J: TRBJ1-1
length: 14
D: NA
V: TRBV27
CDR3: CASSLFWGGTEAFF
DNA: TGTGCCAGCAGTTTATTCTGGGGAGGTACTGAAGCTTTCTTT

size: NA
J: TRBJ2-5
length: 13
D: NA
V: TRBV10-3
CDR3: CAISEAGVTTQYF
DNA: TGTGCCATCAGTGAGGCGGGTGTGACGACCCAGTACTTC

size: NA
J: TRBJ1-2
length: 15
D: NA
V: TRBV5-6
CDR3: CASSLIVDSNYGYTF
DNA: TGTGCCAGCAGCTTGATAGTGGACAGTAACTATGGCTACACCTTC

size: NA
J: TRBJ1-4
length: 14
D: NA
V: TRBV27
CDR3: CASSFGPGVEKLFF
DNA: TGTGCCAGCAGTTTCGGTCCGGGGGTGGAAAAACTGTTTTTT

size: NA
J: TRBJ2-3
length: 15
D: TRBD2
V: TRBV2
CDR3: CASSPTSGRLNTQYF
DNA: TGTGCCAGCAGCCCGACTAGCGGGAGATTAAATACGCAGTATTTT

size: NA
J: TRBJ2-2
length: 13
D: NA
V: TRBV5-1
CDR3: CASRYADTGELFF
DNA: TGCGCCAGCAGGTACGCGGACACCGGGGAGCTGTTTTTT

size: NA
J: TRBJ2-2
length: 17
D: TRBD2
V: TRBV5-1
CDR3: CASSLLAGESNTGELFF
DNA: TGCGCCAGCAGCTTGCTAGCGGGGGAATCGAACACCGGGGAGCTGTTTTTT

size: few
J: TRBJ1-2
length: 16
D: NA
V: TRBV18
CDR3: CASSPLLGRPSNGYTF
DNA: TGTGCCAGCTCACCACTCCTGGGGAGGCCCTCTAATGGCTACACCTTC

size: few
J: TRBJ1-5
length: 13
D: NA
V: TRBV5-6
CDR3: CASSLAGRQPQHF
DNA: TGTGCCAGCAGCTTGGCGGGGAGGCAGCCCCAGCATTTT

size: NA
J: TRBJ2-7
length: 14
D: TRBD1
V: TRBV27
CDR3: CASSSGQGEYEQYF
DNA: TGTGCCAGCAGTTCCGGACAGGGGGAGTACGAGCAGTACTTC

size: NA
J: TRBJ2-3
length: 13
D: NA
V: TRBV7-6
CDR3: CASSLWSGDTQYF
DNA: TGTGCCAGCAGCTTATGGAGTGGAGATACGCAGTATTTT

size: once
J: TRBJ2-3
length: 15
D: NA
V: TRBV7-2
CDR3: CASSIVADSTDTQYF
DNA: TGTGCCAGCAGCATAGTAGCGGATAGCACAGATACGCAGTATTTT

size: NA
J: TRBJ1-1
length: 15
D: TRBD1
V: TRBV28
CDR3: CASSPQGQPNTEAFF
DNA: TGTGCCAGCAGTCCCCAGGGACAGCCAAACACTGAAGCTTTCTTT

size: NA
J: TRBJ2-2
length: 13
D: NA
V: TRBV9
CDR3: CASSPLVGGELFF
DNA: TGTGCCAGCAGCCCCCTAGTTGGCGGGGAGCTGTTTTTT

size: NA
J: TRBJ2-7
length: 14
D: TRBD2
V: TRBV7-7
CDR3: CASSSGLAGGMQYF
DNA: TGTGCCAGCAGCTCCGGACTAGCGGGAGGTATGCAGTACTTC

size: many
J: TRBJ1-5
length: 17
D: NA
V: TRBV2
CDR3: CASSRILGRRSNQPQHF
DNA: TGTGCCAGCAGCCGAATTTTGGGGCGTCGAAGCAATCAGCCCCAGCATTTT

size: NA
J: TRBJ2-1
length: 17
D: TRBD2
V: TRBV6-1
CDR3: CASSGRGSSGGYNEQFF
DNA: TGTGCCAGCAGTGGTCGCGGTTCTAGCGGGGGGTACAATGAGCAGTTCTTC

size: NA
J: TRBJ2-5
length: 15
D: NA
V: TRBV28
CDR3: CASSSPQGQEETQYF
DNA: TGTGCCAGCAGCTCCCCCCAGGGGCAGGAAGAGACCCAGTACTTC

size: NA
J: TRBJ1-1
length: 13
D: TRBD1
V: TRBV18
CDR3: CASSEQGDTEAFF
DNA: TGTGCCAGCTCCGAACAGGGGGACACTGAAGCTTTCTTT

size: NA
J: TRBJ2-2
length: 16
D: NA
V: TRBV5-4
CDR3: CASSSRTDVTAGELFF
DNA: TGTGCCAGCAGCTCCCGGACAGACGTCACCGCCGGGGAGCTGTTTTTT

size: NA
J: TRBJ1-2
length: 15
D: TRBD1
V: TRBV9
CDR3: CASSRLAGGPYGYTF
DNA: TGTGCCAGCAGCAGGCTGGCAGGGGGGCCCTATGGCTACACCTTC

size: NA
J: TRBJ2-7
length: 13
D: NA
V: TRBV19
CDR3: CASSGGISYEQYF
DNA: TGTGCCAGTAGCGGCGGGATATCCTACGAGCAGTACTTC